This TCR beta chain was identified during a study of cytomegalovirus exposure and HLA in healthy donors. PCR employed 60 Vbeta and 13 Jbeta primers. Assay: immunoSEQ multiplex PCR; the TCRdb copy retains only in-frame clones and omits some. The data hold 150,000 to 200,000 clones, with under 85% observed a single time. Between the trimmed V and J ends, which lost 0 bases and 7 bases, there was a span of 12 bases. The CDR3 is 14 amino acids. Germline assignment: CDR1 MNHEY and CDR2 SVGAGI. Notes on the study in general: Per a later analysis, HLA-associated TCR beta chains showed more clonal expansion than other, equally common TCR beta chains. There were some public TCRs occurring in many donors, but most TCR sequences were rare. Researchers reportedly found TCR beta sequences accurately predicted most subjects' HLA-A and HLA-B alleles.

Comment on this clone: The antigen is undetermined.

Source material: PBMCs. This chain uses TRBV6-5 with TRBJ1-2, with D unresolved. This sequence was found in a male donor in good health and CMV-seronegative. CDR3 residues: CASSYSRVRVGYTF. CDR3 nucleotide sequence: TGTGCCAGCAGTTACTCACGGGTACGGGTTGGCTACACCTTC.